This T cell receptor (beta chain) appears in the sequencing data of a study of T cell responses to AZD1222 COVID-19 vaccine. Findings and caveats of the study: Donors were largely white British and mainly female; clonal diversity was possibly underestimated. Baseline testing showed seropositivity in only a handful of AZD1222 recipients.

Germline V lookup: CDR1 SEHNR, CDR2 FQNEAQ (reference sequence). V lost 3 bases and J 3 bases, leaving 5 bases between the germline ends. The CDR3 is made up of 12 amino acids. Concerning this clone: Its antigen is still unknown.

Using immunoSEQ multiplex PCR, the repertoire was profiled, and TCRdb retains in-frame clones only, with some absent. The profile shows 100,000 to 150,000 clones, approximately 85% of them singletons. The rearrangement uses TRBV7-9 and TRBJ1-1; D not certain. The sequence was collected from an adult who received the MenACWY meningococcal vaccine as a control. Specimen: peripheral blood, collected 28 days after the second dose of the MenACWY control vaccine. The DNA for the CDR3 is TGTGCCAGCAGCTTCCTAGACACTGAAGCTTTCTTT. Protein: CASSFLDTEAFF.